Detailed here is one TCR beta chain. Its antigen is undetermined. This sample is drawn from a study of cytomegalovirus exposure and HLA in healthy donors. On the study more broadly: Most donors, more than 80% of approximately 400 genotyped, fell in the Caucasian-associated ancestry cluster. General study findings and limits: Fewer N-insertions (relative to the approximately 670-donor mean) were reportedly seen in an Asian-associated ancestry cluster in a later analysis. A later analysis appeared to link common viral pathogens to several of the most significant clusters.

Germline V gene lookup returns CDR1 SNHLY and CDR2 FYNNEI. V gave up 1 base and J gave up 6 bases; unmatched junction bases: 8. The CDR3 has 15 residues. Donors had nominal health at sampling but likely had unrecorded immune exposures. Primers for the PCR totalled 60 Vbeta and 13 Jbeta. Here immunoSEQ multiplex PCR was the method, and the copy in TCRdb shows in-frame clones only, minus some. The sample records around 130,000 clones, approximately 80% being singletons. The sample consisted of PBMCs. The sequence came from a woman in her thirties or forties in good health and CMV-seronegative. V gene TRBV2 combines with J gene TRBJ1-1; 7 bases line up with TRBD1. This CDR3 reads CASSEEGGVISEAFF. CDR3 in DNA: TGTGCCAGCAGTGAAGAAGGGGGCGTAATCTCTGAAGCTTTCTTT. The entire variable domain, with the rest obtained from reference TRBV2 and TRBJ1-1, is as follows: EPEVTQTPSHQVTQMGQEVILRCVPISNHLYFYWYRQILGQKVEFLVSFYNNEISEKSEIFDDQFSVERPDGSNFTLKIRSTKLEDSAMYFCASSEEGGVISEAFFGQGTRLTVV.